This T cell receptor beta chain was captured in a study of T cells in women clearing cervical HPV infection. Background on the study: Case blood was drawn when the lesion was first found; control blood after infection became undetectable.

Clones were read by immunoSEQ multiplex PCR, and TCRdb kept only the in-frame ones, dropping some. This specimen shows tens of thousands of clones; the ten leading clones hold more than 6%. The sample taken for sequencing was blood buffy coat. The sequence came from a woman between 18 and 69 years old with a cervical HPV16 infection that either progressed to CIN3+ or cleared (not recorded which).

The CDR3 bases that were read are TGTGCCAGCAGCGGACACAGGGGGCGCAATGAG. This codes for CASSGHRGRNE. The entire CDR3 is CASSGHRGRNEQFF. The chain links TRBV11-2 to TRBJ2-1, with 9 bases matching TRBD1. The read is 3 residues too short to cover the CDR3 end, so that end is filled in from the germline J gene. CDR1 is SGHAT and CDR2 is FQNNGV in the germline V gene. This CDR3 comprises 14 residues. With 5 bases clipped from V and 6 bases from J, the junction kept 5 bases outside the gene matches.